These 13 T cell receptor beta chains originate from one sample sequenced in a study of shared clonotypes between healthy human individuals (dated by TCRdb to the early 2020s). Libraries were prepared through the immunoSEQ multiplex PCR assay. TCRdb re-hosts the immuneACCESS table, in-frame sequences only. Its copies lack some clones; in the studies checked, an unresolved V gene accounts for under half of them, and the cause for the rest is not known. The sample table lists roughly 2,500,000 clones, approximately 93% of them with a count of one. About 0.38% of the sample comes from the top ten. The sequencing sample was made of naive CD4+ T cells from PBMCs. According to the study, the label for this sample's cell subset or site signals: CD45RA+ positively selected. The receptor set was obtained from a man younger than 35 in good health. Some clones in this sample may be carry-over from other donors' samples.

This clone was observed once. V and J are TRBV5-1 and TRBJ2-1; TRBD2 matches 11 bases. Trimming at V came to 7 bases and at J to 4 bases, leaving 19 bases not matched to a gene. The CDR3 covers 19 residues. CDR1 is SGHRS and CDR2 is YFSETQ in the germline V gene. As DNA, the CDR3 is TGCGCCAGCCGTTCCGGGACTAGCGGACCTGGAGGGCCTTACAATGAGCAGTTCTTC. Protein product: CASRSGTSGPGGPYNEQFF.

The chain links TRBV7-3 to TRBJ1-2; TRBD1 might be the D (5 bases). Trimming took off 2 bases at V and 5 bases at J, with 6 bases between the two ends. The germline V gene has CDR1 SGHTA and CDR2 FQGTGA. This CDR3 comprises 12 residues. DNA of the CDR3: TGTGCCAGCAGCTTAGGGGGGTATGGCTACACCTTC. The encoded protein is CASSLGGYGYTF. Together with reference TRBV7-3 and TRBJ1-2, the CDR3 gives the full variable domain: GAGVSQTPSNKVTEKGKYVELRCDPISGHTALYWYRQSLGQGPEFLIYFQGTGAADDSGLPNDRFFAVRPEGSVSTLKIQRTERGDSAVYLCASSLGGYGYTFGSGTRLTVV.

The chain couples TRBV10-3 to TRBJ2-2; no clear D gene. V was pared by 1 base and J by 6 bases, with 3 bases between. Germline V CDR1 and CDR2: ENHRY, SYGVKD. The CDR3 is 12 amino acids. The CDR3 loop is CAISEFPGELFF. The CDR3 region has the DNA TGTGCCATCAGTGAGTTCCCCGGGGAGCTGTTTTTT.

This clone was detected only once. V usage is TRBV4-3 and J usage is TRBJ2-2, with unresolved D. This CDR3 region has 15 residues. Germline values: CDR1 LGHNA, CDR2 YSLEER. The ends were cut back, 4 bases at V and 7 bases at J, with 16 bases in the middle. CDR3 DNA: TGCGCCAGCAGCCCCCTGGACGGGTCCTACGGGGAGCTGTTTTTT. This gives the protein CASSPLDGSYGELFF.

In the case of this clone: A much larger clone differs from this one at a single base, so this may be a read error. Other DNA sequences in the sample encode the same CDR3. The genes are TRBV2 and TRBJ2-5, with D unclear. Per the germline V gene, CDR1 is SNHLY and CDR2 is FYNNEI. V lost 6 bases to trimming and J lost 3 bases, with 5 bases between them. CDR3 length: 11 amino acids. In nucleotides, the CDR3 is TGTGCCAGCAGATTAGAAGAGACCCAGTACTTC. Residues: CASRLEETQYF.

This sequence joins TRBV27 and TRBJ2-1; TRBD2 matches at 7 bases. Trimming cost V 3 bases and J 6 bases; bases outside gene matches: 17. The CDR3 covers 18 residues. Germline CDR1 and CDR2: MNHEY and SMNVEV (reference sequence). The CDR3 here is CASSFPPIGLVSSNEQFF. CDR3 DNA: TGTGCCAGCAGTTTCCCACCCATAGGACTAGTCTCATCCAATGAGCAGTTCTTC.

This chain links TRBV11-2 with TRBJ2-7; the D gene is possibly TRBD2 (5 bases). CDR3 size: 15 residues. CDR1 and CDR2 from the germline V gene are SGHAT and FQNNGV. Trimming took 5 bases from V and 2 from J, leaving 16 bases between them. CDR3 sequence: CASSAATSGAYEQYF. CDR3 nucleotides: TGTGCCAGCAGCGCCGCCACCAGCGGAGCCTACGAGCAGTACTTC.

There are a few counts of this clone. This chain uses TRBV25-1 with TRBJ1-5; maybe TRBD1 (6 bases). V gave up 3 bases and J gave up 4 bases, with 10 bases separating them. Germline CDR1 and CDR2: MGHDK and SYGVNS. The CDR3 contains 14 residues. The CDR3 loop reads CASSDQGKNQPQHF. Here the CDR3 DNA reads TGTGCCAGCAGTGACCAGGGGAAGAATCAGCCCCAGCATTTT.

The CDR3 sequence is CAIMRQDTYNEQFF. For the CDR3, the DNA is TGTGCCATCATGAGACAGGATACCTACAATGAGCAGTTCTTC. The rearrangement joins TRBV10-3 to TRBJ2-1, with a possible D match to TRBD1 (6 bases). Germline V gene lookup returns CDR1 ENHRY and CDR2 SYGVKD. V lost 7 bases to trimming and J lost 2 bases, with 12 bases between them. The CDR3 is 14 amino acids.

This chain links TRBV9 with TRBJ2-3; 9 bases align to TRBD1. The CDR3 is 16 amino acids. The junction had 6 bases not matched to a gene; V was cut back by 0 bases and J by 4 bases. Germline loops: CDR1 SGDLS, CDR2 YYNGEE. CDR3 amino acids: CASSVGRDREPDTQYF. In DNA form, the CDR3 reads TGTGCCAGCAGCGTAGGGAGGGACAGGGAACCAGATACGCAGTATTTT.

As to this clone: Other DNA variants within this sample encode the same CDR3. The rearrangement joins TRBV7-8 to TRBJ1-2; D ambiguous. This CDR3 contains 13 residues. Trimming pared 0 bases from V and 6 bases from J, leaving 8 bases between. The germline V gene has CDR1 SGHVS and CDR2 FQNEAQ. Here the CDR3 DNA reads TGTGCCAGCAGCTTAGCCGGCCGGGATGGCTACACCTTC. Translated, it gives CASSLAGRDGYTF.

The chain recombines TRBV28 with TRBJ2-4; possibly TRBD1 for D (5 bases). Trimming took off 2 bases at V and 4 bases at J, with 15 bases between the two ends. Per germline, CDR1 MDHEN and CDR2 SYDVKM. The CDR3 runs 16 residues. The CDR3 DNA reads TGTGCCAGCAGTTTAGGCTGGGGCAGACCTAAAAACATTCAGTACTTC. Encoded protein: CASSLGWGRPKNIQYF.

The V gene is TRBV15, the J gene TRBJ2-3, with a possible D match to TRBD2 (6 bases). The CDR3 runs to 15 residues. Trimming removed 1 base at V and 2 bases at J, with 10 bases between. Germline V gene lookup returns CDR1 LNHNV and CDR2 YYDKDF (reference sequence). CDR3 amino acids: CATSRGGGNTDTQYF. The CDR3 DNA reads TGTGCCACCAGCAGAGGTGGCGGGAACACAGATACGCAGTATTTT.